This TCR beta chain was identified in a study of control samples from healthy donors and cancer patients. Measured with immunoSEQ multiplex PCR; TCRdb has only the in-frame clones, and not every one. The table has 70,000 to 90,000 clones, 70% to 90% seen once. Material for sequencing was PBMCs. The receptor comes from an older woman with head and neck cancer.

CDR3 loop: CASSSTGRKKPYEQYF. The CDR3 region has the DNA TGTGCCAGCAGTTCCACGGGGAGGAAAAAGCCCTACGAGCAGTACTTC. The chain joins TRBV27 to TRBJ2-7; perhaps TRBD2 as D (6 bases). This CDR3 is built from 16 residues. V lost 4 bases and J 2 bases, leaving 18 bases between the germline ends. Germline V gene lookup returns CDR1 MNHEY and CDR2 SMNVEV (reference sequence).